This T cell receptor (beta chain) was recorded in a study of blood T cell repertoires in COVID-19. Original processing notes: Estimated nucleated cell counts came from reference gene primer amplification. The method was immunoSEQ multiplex PCR; TCRdb's version includes in-frame clones alone and lacks a portion of them. The V and J calls and the clone size are those of that table, but D and trimming were determined from the DNA. Among around 50,000 clones listed, around 86% were seen once. In germline, CDR1 is LGHDT, CDR2 YNNKEL (reference sequence). This CDR3 contains 20 residues. The V segment lost 0 bases and the J segment 5 bases; nucleotides outside the gene matches: 20.

Material for sequencing was peripheral blood. V usage is TRBV3-1 (or the pseudogene TRBV3-2) and J usage is TRBJ2-3, with 7 bases matching TRBD1. The source of this sequence is a woman aged 55-70 years with acute or convalescent COVID-19. The CDR3, as DNA: TGTGCCAGCAGCCAAGAAGAAGGGCGGCCCGGGACAGAGGATGAAGATACGCAGTATTTT. Amino acids: CASSQEEGRPGTEDEDTQYF.